The rows below give T cell receptor beta chains drawn from one sample of a study of cytomegalovirus exposure and HLA in healthy donors. TCRdb's table, derived via immunoSEQ multiplex PCR, lists solely in-frame clones and lacks some. The sample records 65,000 to 90,000 clones, 65% to 80% being singletons. The sequenced sample consisted of PBMCs. The receptors derive from an older man in good health and CMV-seronegative. CDR3s include the opening cysteine and the closing phenylalanine or tryptophan. Each record gives: J gene, V gene, CDR3 length, D gene, clone size, CDR3 protein, CDR3 DNA. The D gene is left open where the match is weak. A clone size is listed for some rows: how often the clone was seen (once, few, many), or a class if it is expanded.

>TRBJ1-5|TRBV6-5|12|-|-
CASWGRNQPQHF
TGTGCCAGCTGGGGCCGCAATCAGCCCCAGCATTTT
>TRBJ2-2|TRBV6-6|13|-|-
CASRQQLTGELFF
TGTGCCAGCAGACAACAATTAACCGGGGAGCTGTTTTTT
>TRBJ2-3|TRBV11-3|15|-|-
CASSHRTTSTDTQYF
TGTGCCAGCAGCCACCGGACAACTAGCACAGATACGCAGTATTTT
>TRBJ2-4|TRBV6-4|11|-|-
CASSDRRWAYF
TGTGCCAGCAGTGACAGACGGTGGGCGTACTTC
>TRBJ2-3|TRBV4-3|15|TRBD2|few
CASSQDRGSGSAQYF
TGCGCCAGCAGCCAAGATCGAGGTAGCGGGAGCGCGCAGTATTTT
>TRBJ2-2|TRBV27|17|TRBD2|-
CASRGNAGLASTGELFF
TGTGCCAGCAGGGGGAATGCGGGACTAGCGAGCACCGGGGAGCTGTTTTTT
>TRBJ2-2|TRBV5-1|16|TRBD2|-
CASGFTSGTDTGELFF
TGCGCCAGCGGGTTTACTAGCGGGACTGACACCGGGGAGCTGTTTTTT
>TRBJ1-2|TRBV6-5|14|-|once
CASSYRTANYGYTF
TGTGCCAGCAGTTACAGGACAGCCAACTATGGCTACACCTTC
>TRBJ1-1|TRBV7-9|15|-|few
CASSSGGQTNTEAFF
TGTGCCAGCAGCTCTGGAGGACAGACGAACACTGAAGCTTTCTTT
>TRBJ1-4|TRBV30|15|TRBD1|-
CAWSGTGNKVEKLFF
TGTGCCTGGAGTGGGACAGGGAATAAGGTTGAAAAACTGTTTTTT
>TRBJ2-1|TRBV4-1|15|-|-
CASSQDTGSYNEQFF
TGCGCCAGCAGCCAAGATACGGGTTCCTACAATGAGCAGTTCTTC
>TRBJ2-7|TRBV30|13|TRBD1|-
CACAGQGAYEQYF
TGTGCCTGCGCAGGACAGGGGGCTTACGAGCAGTACTTC
>TRBJ1-1|TRBV7-2|13|TRBD1|-
CASSTGQALEAFF
TGTGCCAGCAGCACGGGACAGGCTCTCGAAGCTTTCTTT
>TRBJ2-7|TRBV30|11|-|-
CAWSLAEEQYF
TGTGCCTGGAGTCTGGCAGAAGAGCAGTACTTC
>TRBJ2-1|TRBV5-1|14|-|-
CASSFISVYNEQFF
TGCGCCAGCAGCTTTATATCGGTTTACAATGAGCAGTTCTTC
>TRBJ2-7|TRBV7-7|14|TRBD2|-
CASSHRGVGDEQYF
TGTGCTAGCAGCCACCGGGGGGTAGGCGACGAGCAGTACTTC
>TRBJ1-2|TRBV5-1|16|-|-
CASSPNTGFISYGYTF
TGCGCCAGCAGCCCAAACACAGGGTTTATTTCCTATGGCTACACCTTC
>TRBJ2-7|TRBV6-6|13|-|-
CASSTPGAYEQYF
TGTGCCAGCAGTACCCCAGGGGCCTACGAGCAGTACTTC
>TRBJ2-5|TRBV6-5|13|TRBD2|-
CASASGHQETQYF
TGTGCCAGCGCTAGCGGGCACCAAGAGACCCAGTACTTC
>TRBJ2-3|TRBV4-3|15|-|-
CASSPGTGAADTQYF
TGCGCCAGCAGCCCTGGGACTGGAGCGGCAGATACGCAGTATTTT
>TRBJ1-2|TRBV28|13|-|-
CASSDQQGYGYTF
TGTGCCAGCAGCGACCAACAGGGTTATGGCTACACCTTC
>TRBJ1-3|TRBV21-1|15|-|-
CASSQGAGSGNTIYF
TGTGCCAGCAGCCAAGGAGCGGGTTCTGGAAACACCATATATTTT
>TRBJ1-1|TRBV29-1|13|-|few
CSVREAPHTEAFF
TGCAGCGTTCGGGAGGCTCCCCACACTGAAGCTTTCTTT
>TRBJ2-7|TRBV4-1|15|TRBD2|-
CASSPTSGLSYEQYF
TGCGCCAGCAGCCCTACTAGCGGCCTCTCCTACGAGCAGTACTTC
>TRBJ1-1|TRBV7-9|13|-|few
CASSLGDNCEAFF
TGTGCCAGCAGCTTGGGTGACAACTGTGAAGCTTTCTTT
>TRBJ2-1|TRBV10-1|15|TRBD2|-
CASSGVGTSRNEQFF
TGCGCCAGCAGCGGAGTTGGGACTAGTCGCAATGAGCAGTTCTTC
>TRBJ1-5|TRBV7-2|15|TRBD1|-
CASSLGGGSNQPQHF
TGTGCCAGCAGCTTAGGAGGGGGCAGCAATCAGCCCCAGCATTTT